Listed here are 29 T cell receptor beta chains from one sample, sequenced in a study of shared clonotypes between healthy human individuals. Only in-frame clones appear in the TCRdb table, and some are missing; sequencing was by immunoSEQ multiplex PCR. The sample has approximately 2,000,000 clones; about 90% are singletons. Sequencing was performed on naive CD4+ T cells from PBMCs. Subset defined: CD45RA+ positively selected. Receptors were obtained from a man aged 18 to 29 in good health. Some clones in this sample may be carry-over from other donors' samples.

V gene TRBV7-2 combines with J gene TRBJ2-5, with D unresolved. Germline CDR1 is SGHTA and CDR2 is FQGNSA. The CDR3 has 11 residues. V gave up 4 bases and J gave up 4 bases, with 4 bases separating them. The CDR3 region has the DNA TGTGCCAGCAGCTCAAGAGAGACCCAGTACTTC. Protein product: CASSSRETQYF.

The chain couples TRBV7-9 to TRBJ1-4, with D unresolved. V shed 5 bases and J shed 7 bases, with 14 bases lying between them. This CDR3 region has 14 residues. In germline, CDR1 is SEHNR, CDR2 FQNEAQ (reference sequence). CDR3 DNA: TGTGCCAGCAGCCCCGAGGGTATCAGTGAAAAACTGTTTTTT. The encoded protein is CASSPEGISEKLFF. The entire variable domain, with the rest obtained from reference TRBV7-9 and TRBJ1-4, is as follows: DTGVSQNPRHKITKRGQNVTFRCDPISEHNRLYWYRQTLGQGPEFLTYFQNEAQLEKSRLLSDRFSAERPKGSFSTLEIQRTEQGDSAMYLCASSPEGISEKLFFGSGTQLSVL.

V and J are TRBV7-6 and TRBJ1-5, with TRBD1 matching over 9 bases. This CDR3 has 14 residues. V dropped 5 bases and J dropped 7; count of bases not matched to a gene: 6. Germline V lookup: CDR1 SGHVS, CDR2 FNYEAQ. The CDR3: CASSDTTGGQPQHF. CDR3 bases: TGTGCCAGCAGCGATACCACAGGGGGCCAGCCCCAGCATTTT.

This clone was seen only a few times. The chain carries TRBV30 and TRBJ1-1, with TRBD1 matching 7 bases. CDR3 length: 12 amino acids. Germline CDR1 GTSNPN, CDR2 SVGIG (reference sequence). Trimming removed 4 bases from V and 4 bases from J; junction bases left unmatched: 3. In DNA, the CDR3 is TGTGCCTGGAATCAGGGGGGCACTGAAGCTTTCTTT. Its translation: CAWNQGGTEAFF.

The genes are TRBV6-1 and TRBJ1-5; D is ambiguous. V lost 4 bases and J 6 bases, leaving 10 bases between the germline ends. Germline CDR1 MNHNS, CDR2 SASEGT. This CDR3 is 13 amino acids long. As DNA, the CDR3 is TGTGCCAGCAGTGGGTCCCGGATTCAGCCCCAGCATTTT. Its protein is CASSGSRIQPQHF.

This chain connects TRBV10-3 to TRBJ2-7, with TRBD2 matching over 8 bases. With 5 bases clipped from V and 1 base from J, the junction kept 4 bases outside the gene matches. CDR1 ENHRY and CDR2 SYGVKD come from the germline V gene. The CDR3 runs to 14 residues. The CDR3 coding sequence is TGTGCCATCAGTACTAGCGGTACATCCTACGAGCAGTACTTC. Encoded protein: CAISTSGTSYEQYF.

The chain recombines TRBV10-3 with TRBJ1-2; D gene ambiguous. CDR1 is ENHRY, CDR2 SYGVKD, per germline. V was trimmed by 4 bases and J by 8 bases, leaving 14 bases between them. This CDR3 has 13 amino acids. CDR3 in DNA: TGTGCCATCAGTGTCGACGGGGTTCAGGGCTACACCTTC. Protein product: CAISVDGVQGYTF.

The V call is TRBV29-1, the J call TRBJ1-2; D gene uncertain. This CDR3 has 12 residues. The ends were cut back, 5 bases at V and 1 base at J, with 8 bases in the middle. Germline CDR1 SQVTM, CDR2 ANQGSEA. The DNA for the CDR3 is TGCAGCGTTCCGTCGGATAACTATGGCTACACCTTC. This gives the protein CSVPSDNYGYTF.

This clone was observed a handful of times. Different DNA sequences within this sample yield the same CDR3. The chain is built from TRBV5-1 and TRBJ1-1; D is unresolved. In germline, CDR1 is SGHRS, CDR2 YFSETQ. The CDR3 consists of 13 residues. Trimming stripped 2 bases from V and 1 base from J, with 6 bases between. The CDR3 reads CASSFAANTEAFF. The CDR3 nucleotides read TGCGCCAGCAGCTTTGCCGCGAACACTGAAGCTTTCTTT.

For this clone: The sample holds other DNA sequences that translate to the same CDR3. The chain recombines TRBV18 with TRBJ1-5; tentative D call: TRBD1 (5 bases). V was shortened by 1 base and J by 4 bases, with 5 bases between the two germline ends. CDR3 length: 13 amino acids. The V gene's germline CDR1 is KGHSH and CDR2 LQKENI. CDR3 nucleotides: TGTGCCAGCTCACCACAGGGGAATCAGCCCCAGCATTTT. Encoded protein: CASSPQGNQPQHF.

The rearrangement links TRBV18 to TRBJ1-2; D gene unclear. Germline assignment: CDR1 KGHSH and CDR2 LQKENI. V lost 2 bases and J 5 bases, leaving 15 bases between the germline ends. This CDR3 comprises 15 residues. The CDR3 coding sequence is TGTGCCAGCTCACCATCGGGCCTCGGAGGATATGGCTACACCTTC. This sequence encodes CASSPSGLGGYGYTF.

V is TRBV2 and J is TRBJ2-3; D uncertain. V lost 8 bases, J lost 0 bases, and 15 bases lay in between. The CDR3 sequence is 15 residues long. The germline gives CDR1 SNHLY, CDR2 FYNNEI. CDR3 sequence: CASLLRPASTDTQYF. Here the CDR3 DNA reads TGTGCCAGCCTTCTCCGACCCGCTAGCACAGATACGCAGTATTTT.

V is TRBV5-1 and J is TRBJ2-1; weak D call: TRBD1 (6 bases). The CDR3 spans 15 residues. Trimming removed 4 bases at V and 2 bases at J, with 13 bases between. Looked up from germline, CDR1 is SGHRS and CDR2 is YFSETQ. CDR3 bases: TGCGCCAGCAGCCAACAGGGTTTGACCTACAATGAGCAGTTCTTC. This encodes CASSQQGLTYNEQFF.

The V and J genes are TRBV4-1 and TRBJ1-1, with TRBD1 matching 9 bases. The length of the CDR3 is 15 residues. Unmatched junction bases numbered 8, after V lost 3 bases and J lost 6 bases. CDR1 and CDR2 (germline): MGHRA, YSYEKL. The DNA of the CDR3 is TGCGCCAGCAGCCACATGGGACAGGGTGCCCCTGAAGCTTTCTTT. It codes for CASSHMGQGAPEAFF.

The genes are TRBV14 and TRBJ1-1, with 10 bases matching TRBD1. The CDR3 runs 16 residues. J lost 0 bases, V lost 4 bases, and 5 bases had no gene match. Germline V lookup: CDR1 SGHDN, CDR2 FVKESK. The CDR3 spells CASSPRDRGMNTEAFF. Here the CDR3 DNA reads TGTGCCAGCAGCCCCCGGGACAGGGGAATGAACACTGAAGCTTTCTTT.

The rearrangement links TRBV5-4 to TRBJ1-4; D ambiguous. The CDR3 totals 14 residues. Germline V lookup: CDR1 SGHNT, CDR2 YYREEE (reference sequence). Trimming took 4 bases from V and 5 from J, leaving 12 bases between them. The CDR3 bases are TGTGCCAGCAGCGTCATAGGCGGAAATGAAAAACTGTTTTTT. This encodes CASSVIGGNEKLFF.

The J gene is TRBJ2-7, the V gene TRBV11-3; D gene ambiguous. V lost 6 bases and J 6 bases, leaving 9 bases between the germline ends. Germline assignment: CDR1 SGHNT and CDR2 YENEEA. This CDR3 has 11 amino acids. CDR3: CASSQTSEQYF. The DNA for the CDR3 is TGTGCCAGCAGTCAGACCTCCGAGCAGTACTTC.

This chain joins TRBV5-1 and TRBJ2-7; D might be TRBD2 (6 bases). This CDR3 is built from 14 residues. With 0 bases removed from V and 3 bases from J, the gap between germline ends came to 10 bases. Germline-derived CDR1 and CDR2 are SGHRS and YFSETQ. CDR3 sequence: CASSLATGVYEQYF. The CDR3 DNA is TGCGCCAGCAGCTTGGCCACGGGGGTCTACGAGCAGTACTTC.

Worth noting for this clone: The identical CDR3 is also encoded by other nucleotide sequences in the sample. V and J are TRBV11-2 and TRBJ2-5, with D hard to call. Germline values: CDR1 SGHAT, CDR2 FQNNGV. CDR3 length equals 11 residues. With 1 base removed from V and 7 bases from J, the gap between germline ends came to 4 bases. The CDR3 spells CASSLGGTQYF. The CDR3 DNA follows: TGTGCCAGCAGCTTAGGCGGGACCCAGTACTTC.

J is TRBJ2-7 and V is TRBV28; the match to TRBD1 covers 11 bases. Trimming took 5 bases from V and 1 from J; bases not matched to a gene: 10. Germline V lookup: CDR1 MDHEN, CDR2 SYDVKM. CDR3 length equals 17 residues. CDR3 nucleotide sequence: TGTGCCAGCAGTCCAACTGGACAGGGGGCGAGGTCCTACGAGCAGTACTTC. Protein product: CASSPTGQGARSYEQYF.

This chain uses TRBV7-8 with TRBJ2-5; the match to TRBD2 covers 8 bases. The CDR3 runs to 16 residues. The germline CDR1 and CDR2 sequences are SGHVS and FQNEAQ. V dropped 5 bases and J dropped 0; count of bases not matched to a gene: 8. The CDR3 loop is CASSRRTSPYQETQYF. CDR3 nucleotide sequence: TGTGCCAGCAGCCGTAGGACTAGCCCGTACCAAGAGACCCAGTACTTC.

The chain employs TRBV7-3 and TRBJ2-7; no firm D call. CDR1 SGHTA and CDR2 FQGTGA come from the germline V gene. This CDR3 is 15 amino acids long. V gave up 5 bases and J gave up 0 bases, with 14 bases separating them. CDR3 nucleotides: TGTGCCAGCAGCCCGACGTCGGCCAGCTCCTACGAGCAGTACTTC. As protein: CASSPTSASSYEQYF.

The gene calls are TRBV29-1 and TRBJ2-5, with a tentative D call TRBD2 (5 bases). The germline CDR1 and CDR2 sequences are SQVTM and ANQGSEA. The CDR3 is made up of 12 amino acids. Trimming took 8 bases from V and 3 from J, leaving 13 bases between them. The CDR3 DNA sequence: TGCAGCCCTTACCGGGGTGAAGAGACCCAGTACTTC. Its translation is CSPYRGEETQYF.

The chain has TRBV15 and TRBJ2-7; D gene unclear. The CDR3 runs 14 residues. Germline values: CDR1 LNHNV, CDR2 YYDKDF (reference sequence). The ends were cut back, 8 bases at V and 0 bases at J, with 14 bases in the middle. CDR3 protein: CATRPPGNSYEQYF. In DNA form, the CDR3 reads TGTGCCACCCGCCCCCCAGGAAACTCCTACGAGCAGTACTTC. Together with reference TRBV15 and TRBJ2-7, the CDR3 gives the full variable domain: DAMVIQNPRYQVTQFGKPVTLSCSQTLNHNVMYWYQQKSSQAPKLLFHYYDKDFNNEADTPDNFQSRRPNTSFCFLDIRSPGLGDTAMYLCATRPPGNSYEQYFGPGTRLTVT.

The V and J genes are TRBV28 and TRBJ1-5; D call uncertain. The length of the CDR3 is 16 residues. Trimming took 5 bases from V and 0 from J, leaving 14 bases between them. Germline V CDR1 and CDR2: MDHEN, SYDVKM. DNA for the CDR3: TGTGCCAGCAGTCCTATTGGCGGGAATAGCAATCAGCCCCAGCATTTT. Amino acids: CASSPIGGNSNQPQHF.

V usage is TRBV7-8 and J usage is TRBJ1-3; 8 bases are shared with TRBD1. The CDR3 sequence is 16 residues long. The V gene end was trimmed by 4 bases and the J gene end by 0 bases; junction bases not matched to a gene: 5. In germline, CDR1 is SGHVS, CDR2 FQNEAQ. Written as DNA, the CDR3 is TGTGCCAGCAGCTCTGGACAGGGCCACTCTGGAAACACCATATATTTT. Protein sequence: CASSSGQGHSGNTIYF. Drawing the rest from reference TRBV7-8 and TRBJ1-3, the complete variable domain is GAGVSQSPRYKVAKRGQDVALRCDPISGHVSLFWYQQALGQGPEFLTYFQNEAQLDKSGLPSDRFFAERPEGSVSTLKIQRTQQEDSAVYLCASSSGQGHSGNTIYFGEGSWLTVV.

The genes are TRBV14 and TRBJ1-1; D is unclear. CDR1 is SGHDN, CDR2 FVKESK, per germline. This CDR3 is 14 amino acids long. The ends were cut back, 0 bases at V and 1 base at J, with 6 bases in the middle. The DNA of the CDR3 is TGTGCCAGCAGCCAAGACTGGGCGAACACTGAAGCTTTCTTT. It translates to CASSQDWANTEAFF.

The rearrangement uses TRBV10-3 and TRBJ1-4, with 7 bases identical to TRBD1. Germline V gene sequence: CDR1 ENHRY, CDR2 SYGVKD. Trimming removed 2 bases from V and 5 bases from J; junction bases left unmatched: 8. This CDR3 has 16 residues. CDR3 coding DNA: TGTGCCATCAGTGAGCAAAGGACAGGTCCAAATGAAAAACTGTTTTTT. The encoded protein is CAISEQRTGPNEKLFF.

V usage is TRBV28 and J usage is TRBJ2-1, with TRBD2 matching over 10 bases. CDR3 length: 17 residues. From germline, CDR1 is MDHEN and CDR2 SYDVKM. J lost 2 bases, V lost 4 bases, and 8 bases had no gene match. The CDR3: CASSWALAGVPYNEQFF. As DNA, the CDR3 is TGTGCCAGCAGTTGGGCTCTAGCGGGAGTACCCTACAATGAGCAGTTCTTC.